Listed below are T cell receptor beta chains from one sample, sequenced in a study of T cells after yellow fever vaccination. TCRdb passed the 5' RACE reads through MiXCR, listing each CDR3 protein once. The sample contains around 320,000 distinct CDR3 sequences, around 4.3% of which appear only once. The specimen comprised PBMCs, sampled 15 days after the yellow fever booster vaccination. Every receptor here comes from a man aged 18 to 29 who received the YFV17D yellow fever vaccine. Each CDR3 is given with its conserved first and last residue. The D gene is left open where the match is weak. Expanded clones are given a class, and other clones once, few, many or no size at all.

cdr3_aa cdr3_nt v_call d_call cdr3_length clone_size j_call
CASSPILAGGTDTQYF TGTGCTAGCAGCCCAATTCTAGCGGGGGGCACAGATACGCAGTATTTT TRBV7-7 TRBD2 16 many TRBJ2-3
CASSLNNPYGYTF TGTGCCAGCAGTTTAAATAACCCTTATGGCTACACCTTC TRBV28 . 13 few TRBJ1-2
CASSSGLPTDTQYF TGCGCCAGCAGCTCGGGACTTCCCACAGATACGCAGTATTTT TRBV5-1 . 14 . TRBJ2-3
CSAREGPNTEAFF TGCAGTGCTAGAGAGGGGCCTAACACTGAAGCTTTCTTT TRBV20-1 . 13 . TRBJ1-1
CASGQGAIQETQYF TGTGCCAGCGGACAGGGGGCAATCCAAGAGACCCAGTACTTC TRBV12-3/TRBV12-4 TRBD1 14 . TRBJ2-5
CASRPPSGGAGEQYF TGTGCCAGCAGGCCTCCTAGCGGGGGGGCCGGGGAGCAGTACTTC TRBV6-5 TRBD2 15 . TRBJ2-7
CASSWGDGAYEQYF TGCGCCAGCAGCTGGGGGGACGGTGCCTACGAGCAGTACTTC TRBV5-1 . 14 many TRBJ2-7
CASSLGTSNLAFF TGCGCCAGCAGCTTGGGGACCTCAAACTTAGCTTTCTTT TRBV5-1 . 13 many TRBJ1-1
CASSVTGVTYEQYF TGTGCCAGCAGCGTGACAGGGGTAACCTACGAGCAGTACTTC TRBV9 TRBD1 14 many TRBJ2-7
CASSLWGGNTDTQYF TGTGCCAGCAGCTTGTGGGGAGGGAACACAGATACGCAGTATTTT TRBV7-2 TRBD2 15 few TRBJ2-3
CASSPLPGQSVAFF TGCGCCAGCAGCCCCCTCCCGGGACAGTCGGTAGCTTTCTTT TRBV5-1 TRBD1 14 few TRBJ1-1
CASRDLPGQNTEAFF TGTGCCAGCAGGGACCTTCCGGGACAGAACACTGAAGCTTTCTTT TRBV6-2/TRBV6-3 . 15 few TRBJ1-1
CASSKGTRGGHGYTF TGTGCCAGCAGCAAAGGAACCCGGGGAGGGCATGGCTACACCTTC TRBV21-1 . 15 many TRBJ1-2
CSAREDWGEDTEAFF TGCAGTGCTAGAGAGGATTGGGGCGAGGACACTGAAGCTTTCTTT TRBV20-1 . 15 many TRBJ1-1
CASSQDDRVWQPQHF TGTGCCAGCAGCCAAGACGACAGGGTTTGGCAGCCCCAGCATTTT TRBV4-2 TRBD1 15 many TRBJ1-5
CASSLQGASGELFF TGCGCCAGCAGCTTACAGGGGGCCTCCGGGGAGCTGTTTTTT TRBV5-1 TRBD1 14 . TRBJ2-2
CASGFPQIRNTEAFF TGTGCTAGTGGTTTCCCCCAAATCAGGAACACTGAAGCTTTCTTT TRBV12-5 . 15 . TRBJ1-1
CASSQGQPQHF TGCGCCAGCAGTCAAGGTCAGCCCCAGCATTTT TRBV23-1 . 11 few TRBJ1-5
CASSLGPSGGWETQYF TGTGCCAGCAGTTTAGGCCCCTCAGGGGGCTGGGAGACCCAGTACTTC TRBV28 TRBD1 16 few TRBJ2-5
CASSQGVGGVVGF TGTGCCAGCAGCCAAGGTGTCGGGGGGGTTGTTGGATTC TRBV3-1 TRBD2 13 . TRBJ2-4
CASSPGGRNYGYTF TGTGCCAGCAGTCCGGGGGGCCGAAACTATGGCTACACCTTC TRBV28 . 14 . TRBJ1-2